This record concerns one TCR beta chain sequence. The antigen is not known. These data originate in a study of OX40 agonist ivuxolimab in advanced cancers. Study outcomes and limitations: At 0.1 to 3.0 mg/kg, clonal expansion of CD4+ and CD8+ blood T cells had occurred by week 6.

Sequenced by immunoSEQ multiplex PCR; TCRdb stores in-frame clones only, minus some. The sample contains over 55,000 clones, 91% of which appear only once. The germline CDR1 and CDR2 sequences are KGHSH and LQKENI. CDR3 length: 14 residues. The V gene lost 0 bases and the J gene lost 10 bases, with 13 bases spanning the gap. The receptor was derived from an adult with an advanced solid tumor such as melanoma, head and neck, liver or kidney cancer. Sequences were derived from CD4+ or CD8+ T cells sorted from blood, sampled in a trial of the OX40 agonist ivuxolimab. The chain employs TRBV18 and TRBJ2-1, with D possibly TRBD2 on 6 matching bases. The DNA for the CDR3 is TGTGCCAGCTCACCACCGAGCTTGGCGGGGGAGCAGTTCTTC. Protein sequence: CASSPPSLAGEQFF.